This T cell receptor beta chain was identified in a study of Graves' ophthalmopathy and Graves' hyperthyroidism. For repertoire sequencing, the TCR beta CDR3 regions were amplified from RNA transcripts. HTBI-primed RT-PCR formed the first round, and a multiplex PCR formed the second. MiXCR, run by TCRdb on the multiplex PCR reads, gives a single entry per CDR3 protein. The table records under 350,000 distinct CDR3 sequences, roughly a sixth of them present only once. General study points: The model reached around 64% sensitivity and roughly 72% specificity for predicting ophthalmopathy progression.

A remark on this clonotype: The target antigen is unknown. A read error is possible here, since a much larger clone lies one base away.

As diagnostic evidence, clinical symptoms, serum thyroxine, TRAb, thyroid ultrasound and orbital computed tomography were relied upon. The CDR3 consists of 14 residues. Trimming at V came to 7 bases and at J to 2 bases, leaving 3 bases not matched to a gene. Germline-derived CDR1 and CDR2 are MNHNS and SASEGT. The chain couples TRBV6-1 to TRBJ2-7; 12 bases are a match to TRBD2. Material for sequencing was peripheral blood. The TCR comes from an adult man with Graves' ophthalmopathy. DNA of the CDR3: TGTGCCAGCACCCGACTAGCGGGAGCCTACGAGCAGTACTTC. It is translated as CASTRLAGAYEQYF.